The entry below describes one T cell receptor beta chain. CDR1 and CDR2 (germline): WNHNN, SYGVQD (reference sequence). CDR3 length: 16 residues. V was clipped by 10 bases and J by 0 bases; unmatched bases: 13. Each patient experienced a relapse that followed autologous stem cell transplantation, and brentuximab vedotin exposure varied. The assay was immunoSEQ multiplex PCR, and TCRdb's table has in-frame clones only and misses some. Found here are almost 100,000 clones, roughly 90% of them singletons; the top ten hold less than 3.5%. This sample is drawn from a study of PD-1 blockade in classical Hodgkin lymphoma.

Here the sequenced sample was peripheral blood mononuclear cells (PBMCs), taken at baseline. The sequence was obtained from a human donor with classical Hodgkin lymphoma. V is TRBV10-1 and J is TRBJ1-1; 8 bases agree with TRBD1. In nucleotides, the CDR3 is TGCGCCACCATTACCTCGGGACAGGTTATGAACACTGAAGCTTTCTTT. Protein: CATITSGQVMNTEAFF.